These 31 T cell receptor beta chains were sequenced from one sample in a study of blood T cell repertoires in COVID-19. Generated by immunoSEQ multiplex PCR, the TCRdb table keeps only in-frame clones and is missing some. The table has tens of thousands of clones, 65% to 85% seen once. The sequenced sample consisted of peripheral blood. The receptors stem from a human donor in a cohort sampled during active COVID-19.

The chain uses TRBV3-1 (or the pseudogene TRBV3-2) and TRBJ1-3, with unresolved D. Per the germline V gene, CDR1 is LGHDT and CDR2 is YNNKEL (reference sequence). The CDR3 is 16 amino acids. V was cut by 0 bases and J by 4 bases, with 13 bases left in between. CDR3 region: CASSQDLLPLGNTIYF. The CDR3 nucleotides read TGTGCCAGCAGCCAAGATTTACTGCCTCTCGGAAACACCATATATTTT.

The chain joins TRBV5-1 to TRBJ1-4; TRBD1 matches at 8 bases. The CDR3 totals 14 residues. J was trimmed by 8 bases and V by 4 bases; bases with no gene match: 7. The germline V gene has CDR1 SGHRS and CDR2 YFSETQ. The chain's CDR3 is CASSTGTGREKLFF. The DNA for the CDR3 is TGCGCCAGCAGCACCGGGACAGGTCGAGAAAAACTGTTTTTT.

This CDR3 is CASSGHYEQYF. The CDR3 DNA is TGTGCCAGCAGCGGACACTACGAGCAGTACTTC. The J gene is TRBJ2-7, the V gene TRBV2; D is possibly TRBD1 (5 bases). V gave up 6 bases and J gave up 3 bases, with 6 bases separating them. Germline lookup yields CDR1 SNHLY and CDR2 FYNNEI. The CDR3 has 11 amino acids.

The chain uses TRBV12-3 or TRBV12-4 and TRBJ1-6, with 7 bases fitting TRBD1. This CDR3 spans 13 amino acids. V shed 6 bases, J shed 9 bases, and the junction held 5 bases outside the gene matches. The chain's CDR3 is CASRQGIGSPLHF. Written as DNA, the CDR3 is TGTGCCAGCAGACAGGGGATTGGTTCACCCCTCCACTTT.

The CDR3 here is CASSYALRGGGSEKLFF. In DNA form, the CDR3 reads TGTGCCAGCAGTTATGCTCTTAGGGGCGGTGGGTCGGAAAAACTGTTTTTT. This chain uses TRBV28 with TRBJ1-4, with D tentatively TRBD1 (5 bases). Germline V gives CDR1 MDHEN, CDR2 SYDVKM. The CDR3 is 17 residues long. V gave up 4 bases and J gave up 8 bases, with 23 bases separating them.

This chain links TRBV5-6 with TRBJ2-3; D perhaps matches TRBD1 (6 bases). V gave up 2 bases and J gave up 2 bases, with 12 bases separating them. CDR1 and CDR2 (germline): SGHDT, YYEEEE. The CDR3 is 15 amino acids. Written as DNA, the CDR3 is TGTGCCAGCAGCTTTGAGAGGGGGTACACAGATACGCAGTATTTT. This codes for CASSFERGYTDTQYF.

The genes are TRBV9 and TRBJ2-4; 7 bases match TRBD1. J gave up 0 bases and V 4 bases, and 13 bases lay outside the gene matches. The germline V gene encodes CDR1 SGDLS and CDR2 YYNGEE. The CDR3 runs 18 residues. Written as DNA, the CDR3 is TGTGCCAGCAGCCCGTCCCGGGACAGTCGGGGAGCCAAAAACATTCAGTACTTC. Its translation is CASSPSRDSRGAKNIQYF. The full variable domain, with the rest looked up from reference TRBV9 and TRBJ2-4, is DSGVTQTPKHLITATGQRVTLRCSPRSGDLSVYWYQQSLDQGLQFLIQYYNGEERAKGNILERFSAQQFPDLHSELNLSSLELGDSALYFCASSPSRDSRGAKNIQYFGAGTRLSVL.

The chain is built from TRBV7-9 and TRBJ2-6, with 7 nucleotides matching TRBD2. This CDR3 is built from 17 residues. The V gene end was trimmed by 6 bases and the J gene end by 0 bases; junction bases not matched to a gene: 8. CDR1 and CDR2 (germline): SEHNR, FQNEAQ (reference sequence). The CDR3 sequence: CASRFLGLSSGANVLTF. In DNA form, the CDR3 reads TGTGCCAGCAGGTTTCTGGGACTAAGCTCTGGGGCCAACGTCCTGACTTTC. Complete variable domain (other parts from reference TRBV7-9 and TRBJ2-6): DTGVSQNPRHKITKRGQNVTFRCDPISEHNRLYWYRQTLGQGPEFLTYFQNEAQLEKSRLLSDRFSAERPKGSFSTLEIQRTEQGDSAMYLCASRFLGLSSGANVLTFGAGSRLTVL.

CDR3 DNA sequence: TGTGCCAGCAGCTTAGTGTGGGAGGCGGTTTCGGGCTACACCTTC. Its protein product is CASSLVWEAVSGYTF. This chain connects TRBV7-2 to TRBJ1-2; D ambiguous. The V and J ends lost 1 base and 8 bases respectively, with 17 bases between them. Germline CDR1 is SGHTA and CDR2 is FQGNSA. This CDR3 region has 15 residues.

This rearrangement joins TRBV5-1 to TRBJ1-1; possible D gene TRBD1, 5 bases. V lost 0 bases and J lost 7, with 10 bases in between. CDR1 and CDR2 from the germline V gene are SGHRS and YFSETQ. The CDR3 has 13 residues. The DNA for the CDR3 is TGCGCCAGCAGCTTGGCGGCAGGGCTTGAAGCTTTCTTT. Protein sequence: CASSLAAGLEAFF.

This clone was counted between two and nine times. The rearrangement uses TRBV5-1 and TRBJ2-2, with 7 positions matching TRBD1. The germline V gene has CDR1 SGHRS and CDR2 YFSETQ. Losses at the gene ends were 6 bases for V and 4 bases for J; bases not matched to a gene: 9. CDR3 length: 15 amino acids. As DNA, the CDR3 is TGCGCCAGCACCGTACAGGGGATAAGCACCGGGGAGCTGTTTTTT. Amino acids: CASTVQGISTGELFF.

The genes are TRBV4-1 and TRBJ2-5, with 10 bases fitting TRBD2. The CDR3 length is 17 residues. The J segment lost 3 bases and the V segment lost 1 base, leaving 8 bases of the junction unmatched. Germline V CDR1 and CDR2: MGHRA, YSYEKL. CDR3 protein: CASSQGASGGLKETQYF. The CDR3 DNA reads as TGCGCCAGCAGCCAAGGGGCTAGCGGGGGTCTAAAAGAGACCCAGTACTTC.

The genes are TRBV28 and TRBJ1-1, with TRBD1 matching 7 bases. Germline values: CDR1 MDHEN, CDR2 SYDVKM. The V gene end was trimmed by 10 bases and the J gene end by 4 bases; junction bases not matched to a gene: 12. The CDR3 spans 14 residues. The CDR3 protein is CATSTGRWGTEAFF. In nucleotides, the CDR3 is TGTGCCACCTCGACAGGGCGTTGGGGCACTGAAGCTTTCTTT.

The chain has TRBV7-9 and TRBJ2-1; 8 positions agree with TRBD2. CDR1 and CDR2 from the germline V gene are SEHNR and FQNEAQ (reference sequence). This CDR3 region has 15 residues. V gave up 4 bases and J gave up 3 bases; unmatched junction bases: 5. DNA for the CDR3: TGTGCCAGCAGCTCCGGGGGGGGCGGCTACAATGAGCAGTTCTTC. It specifies CASSSGGGGYNEQFF.

The gene calls are TRBV10-2 and TRBJ2-7; the match to TRBD2 covers 7 bases. Looked up from germline, CDR1 is WSHSY and CDR2 is SAAADI. This CDR3 spans 15 amino acids. V was clipped by 6 bases and J by 4 bases; unmatched bases: 12. The DNA for the CDR3 is TGCGCCAGCAGGGGGGGGATGGCTCGATCATACGAGCAGTACTTC. Its protein is CASRGGMARSYEQYF.

The J gene is TRBJ2-3, the V gene TRBV10-3; 15 bases line up with TRBD2. The length of the CDR3 is 15 residues. Germline V CDR1 and CDR2: ENHRY, SYGVKD. The ends lost 6 bases at V and 3 bases at J; junction bases unmatched: 1. DNA for the CDR3: TGTGCCATCAGCGGACTAGCGGGGGGGACAGATACGCAGTATTTT. It is translated as CAISGLAGGTDTQYF.

The chain recombines TRBV11-2 with TRBJ2-3; 7 positions agree with TRBD1. V shed 3 bases, J shed 4 bases, and the junction held 7 bases outside the gene matches. Germline CDR1 is SGHAT and CDR2 is FQNNGV. The CDR3 has 15 residues. This CDR3 is CASSFRVGGADTQYF. In DNA form, the CDR3 reads TGTGCCAGCAGCTTTCGGGTAGGGGGCGCAGATACGCAGTATTTT.

The chain is built from TRBV2 and TRBJ2-4; D is possibly TRBD2 (5 bases). Germline CDR1 SNHLY, CDR2 FYNNEI. This CDR3 comprises 16 residues. The V end was cut by 4 bases, the J end by 1 base, with 14 bases between. CDR3 sequence reads: CASSGFGVVAKNIQYF. As DNA, the CDR3 is TGTGCCAGCAGTGGGTTCGGGGTCGTGGCCAAAAACATTCAGTACTTC.

This clone was seen only a few times. The V gene is TRBV2, the J gene TRBJ2-7; TRBD1 agrees at 8 bases. The V gene's germline CDR1 is SNHLY and CDR2 FYNNEI. Losses at the gene ends were 6 bases for V and 0 bases for J; bases not matched to a gene: 4. The CDR3 has 14 residues. The CDR3 bases are TGTGCCAGCAGATGGGACAGGAGCTCCTACGAGCAGTACTTC. Amino acid sequence: CASRWDRSSYEQYF.

V gene TRBV9 combines with J gene TRBJ1-5; TRBD1 is a possible D gene (5 bases). This CDR3 comprises 14 residues. Trimming stripped 3 bases from V and 4 bases from J, with 11 bases between. The germline V gene encodes CDR1 SGDLS and CDR2 YYNGEE. DNA for the CDR3: TGTGCCAGCAGCGCCGGGGGGAGGAATCAGCCCCAGCATTTT. It specifies CASSAGGRNQPQHF.

The V and J genes are TRBV6-5 and TRBJ1-1; 8 bases are shared with TRBD1. CDR3 length equals 13 residues. The ends lost 6 bases at V and 4 bases at J; junction bases unmatched: 4. CDR1 MNHEY and CDR2 SVGAGI come from the germline V gene. CDR3 sequence reads: CASSRGLRTEAFF. CDR3 nucleotides: TGTGCCAGCAGCAGGGGGCTCCGCACTGAAGCTTTCTTT.

The rearrangement joins TRBV5-1 to TRBJ1-2; weak D call: TRBD1 (6 bases). V dropped 5 bases and J dropped 6 bases, with 14 bases sitting between them. The length of the CDR3 is 13 residues. Germline V CDR1 and CDR2: SGHRS, YFSETQ. The CDR3 bases are TGCGCCAGCAGGCCCGACAGGCTGAATGGCTACACCTTC. Protein product: CASRPDRLNGYTF.

V usage is TRBV11-2 and J usage is TRBJ1-2; D gene unclear. The V end lost 0 bases, the J end lost 2 bases, and 10 bases lay between the germline ends. Germline V lookup: CDR1 SGHAT, CDR2 FQNNGV. The CDR3 runs to 15 residues. The CDR3 region has the DNA TGTGCCAGCAGCTTAGATCATGCACAGAACTATGGCTACACCTTC. It specifies CASSLDHAQNYGYTF.

The CDR3 is CASSQQVPIAYNEQFF. CDR3 nucleotide sequence: TGCGCCAGCAGCCAACAGGTCCCGATTGCCTACAATGAGCAGTTCTTC. The rearrangement joins TRBV4-1 to TRBJ2-1; the D is unclear. V was clipped by 2 bases and J by 2 bases, with 13 bases between them. CDR3 length equals 16 residues. The germline V gene encodes CDR1 MGHRA and CDR2 YSYEKL.

The chain is built from TRBV19 and TRBJ1-2, with 7 positions matching TRBD1. CDR1 LNHDA and CDR2 SQIVND come from the germline V gene (reference sequence). V shed 5 bases, J shed 0 bases, and the junction held 6 bases outside the gene matches. The CDR3 has 15 residues. CDR3 nucleotide sequence: TGTGCCAGTAGTCCCTCCGGGACAGCTAACTATGGCTACACCTTC. Its translation is CASSPSGTANYGYTF.

V gene TRBV11-3 combines with J gene TRBJ1-3; D is undetermined. The CDR3 loop spans 16 amino acids. Per the germline V gene, CDR1 is SGHNT and CDR2 is YENEEA. Trimming removed 5 bases at V and 3 bases at J, with 17 bases between. CDR3 coding DNA: TGTGCCAGCAGCCCTCTGGGAGGGCCGAATGGAAACACCATATATTTT. Its translation: CASSPLGGPNGNTIYF.

The chain has TRBV6-5 and TRBJ2-1, with 8 positions matching TRBD1. This CDR3 spans 11 amino acids. Per germline, CDR1 MNHEY and CDR2 SVGAGI. J was trimmed by 14 bases and V by 5 bases; bases with no gene match: 5. CDR3 loop: CASSRTGSKFF. CDR3 in DNA: TGTGCCAGCAGTAGGACAGGGTCGAAGTTCTTC.

The rearrangement joins TRBV27 to TRBJ2-5, with TRBD1 matching 7 bases. The junction had 0 bases not matched to a gene; V was cut back by 1 base and J by 4 bases. The germline V gene has CDR1 MNHEY and CDR2 SMNVEV (reference sequence). CDR3 size: 13 residues. The DNA for the CDR3 is TGTGCCAGCAGTTTATACAGGGGAGAGACCCAGTACTTC. Its translation is CASSLYRGETQYF.

The genes are TRBV11-3 and TRBJ2-5; a weak D match, TRBD2 (6 bases). Per the germline V gene, CDR1 is SGHNT and CDR2 is YENEEA. Trimming took 1 base from V and 1 from J, leaving 19 bases between them. The CDR3 runs 18 residues. CDR3 in amino acids: CASSLGRAVAAVQETQYF. Here the CDR3 DNA reads TGTGCCAGCAGCTTAGGGAGGGCGGTAGCGGCCGTCCAAGAGACCCAGTACTTC.

V is TRBV6-5 and J is TRBJ1-4; 8 nucleotides line up with TRBD1. The CDR3 sequence is 14 residues long. Germline V gives CDR1 MNHEY, CDR2 SVGAGI. J was trimmed by 11 bases and V by 2 bases; bases with no gene match: 7. The CDR3 DNA is TGTGCCAGCAGTTACGTCGCAGGGGGCGATAAACTGTTTTTT. The encoded protein is CASSYVAGGDKLFF.

The rearrangement joins TRBV6-5 to TRBJ2-7; 8 bases are shared with TRBD1. The CDR3 has 15 amino acids. Germline V lookup: CDR1 MNHEY, CDR2 SVGAGI. V shed 8 bases, J shed 4 bases, and the junction held 13 bases outside the gene matches. Written as DNA, the CDR3 is TGTGCCAGCGCAATTCCCGGGACAGGACTTTACGAGCAGTACTTC. This translates into CASAIPGTGLYEQYF.